These 31 T cell receptor beta chains came from one sample sequenced in a study of blood T cells in healthy people across ages. Then a second PCR, running roughly 7 to 12 cycles, was carried out with a sample-barcoded 5' primer and a J-beta primer mix. TCRdb re-analysed the 5' RACE reads in MiXCR, keeping a single row per CDR3 protein. The sample lists around 690,000 distinct CDR3 sequences; about 54% were seen once. The sequencing sample was made of blood. All receptors come from a man aged 55 to 70 in good health.

The chain recombines TRBV10-3 with TRBJ2-5, with 9 bases lining up with TRBD1. This CDR3 has 15 amino acids. Germline V lookup: CDR1 ENHRY, CDR2 SYGVKD. Losses at the gene ends were 5 bases for V and 2 bases for J; bases not matched to a gene: 6. Here the CDR3 DNA reads TGTGCCATCAGTCGACAGGGGGGAGTACAAGAGACCCAGTACTTC. Translation: CAISRQGGVQETQYF.

The V call is TRBV29-1, the J call TRBJ1-2, with 8 nucleotides matching TRBD1. The junction had 4 bases not matched to a gene; V was cut back by 7 bases and J by 3 bases. Germline V CDR1 and CDR2: SQVTM, ANQGSEA. This CDR3 spans 12 amino acids. The CDR3 loop reads CSADRVDYGYTF. The CDR3 DNA follows: TGCAGCGCGGACAGGGTTGACTATGGCTACACCTTC.

The V and J genes are TRBV7-2 and TRBJ1-5; a possible D gene is TRBD1 (5 bases). V lost 0 bases and J 3 bases, leaving 12 bases between the germline ends. The CDR3 is 16 amino acids. The germline gives CDR1 SGHTA, CDR2 FQGNSA. CDR3: CASSLAGTAHNQPQHF. In DNA form, the CDR3 reads TGTGCCAGCAGCTTAGCGGGGACTGCGCACAATCAGCCCCAGCATTTT.

J is TRBJ2-5 and V is TRBV20-1, with unresolved D. V lost 4 bases to trimming and J lost 2 bases, with 8 bases between them. There are 12 residues in the CDR3. CDR1 is DFQATT and CDR2 is SNEGSKA in the germline V gene (reference sequence). Written as DNA, the CDR3 is TGCAGTGCTACGTCTCAGCAAGAGACCCAGTACTTC. Translated, it gives CSATSQQETQYF.

The chain couples TRBV12-3 or TRBV12-4 to TRBJ2-5; perhaps TRBD1 as D (6 bases). The CDR3 runs to 14 residues. V lost 6 bases to trimming and J lost 5 bases, with 16 bases between them. CDR3: CASRPTGTMETQYF. The CDR3 nucleotides are TGTGCCAGCAGGCCCACCGGGACAATGGAGACCCAGTACTTC.

This clonotype was seen ten or more times. V and J are TRBV20-1 and TRBJ2-7, with 16 bases fitting TRBD2. Germline V gene data show CDR1 as DFQATT and CDR2 as SNEGSKA (reference sequence). The CDR3 is 15 amino acids. J was trimmed by 4 bases and V by 1 base; bases with no gene match: 1. The CDR3 protein is CSARVGLAGGYEQYF. The DNA for the CDR3 is TGCAGTGCTAGAGTGGGACTAGCGGGGGGGTACGAGCAGTACTTC.

This sequence joins TRBV7-9 and TRBJ1-6; a weak D match, TRBD1 (5 bases). The CDR3 extends over 15 amino acids. The V and J ends lost 7 bases and 8 bases respectively, with 18 bases between them. CDR1 is SEHNR and CDR2 is FQNEAQ in the germline V gene (reference sequence). In DNA form, the CDR3 reads TGTGCCAGCACGATCGGGGGTTGGGCGGATTCACCCCTCCACTTT. It codes for CASTIGGWADSPLHF.

This clonotype was observed a handful of times. The V gene is TRBV15, the J gene TRBJ1-4, with 8 bases that match TRBD1. The CDR3 spans 14 residues. After removal of 3 bases from V and 5 bases from J, the junction contained 2 bases not matched to a gene. Per the germline V gene, CDR1 is LNHNV and CDR2 is YYDKDF (reference sequence). CDR3 DNA sequence: TGTGCCACCAGCAGGGACAGGGTAAATGAAAAACTGTTTTTT. It is translated as CATSRDRVNEKLFF. Looking up the rest from reference TRBV15 and TRBJ1-4 gives the full variable domain: DAMVIQNPRYQVTQFGKPVTLSCSQTLNHNVMYWYQQKSSQAPKLLFHYYDKDFNNEADTPDNFQSRRPNTSFCFLDIRSPGLGDTAMYLCATSRDRVNEKLFFGSGTQLSVL.

The chain employs TRBV19 and TRBJ1-2; TRBD1 matches 9 bases. J was trimmed by 6 bases and V by 5 bases; bases with no gene match: 4. In germline, CDR1 is LNHDA, CDR2 SQIVND (reference sequence). The CDR3 consists of 13 residues. DNA of the CDR3: TGTGCCAGTAGTGCCGGGACAGGGAATGGCTACACCTTC. Translating it yields CASSAGTGNGYTF. Full variable domain (rest looked up from reference TRBV19 and TRBJ1-2): DGGITQSPKYLFRKEGQNVTLSCEQNLNHDAMYWYRQDPGQGLRLIYYSQIVNDFQKGDIAEGYSVSREKKESFPLTVTSAQKNPTAFYLCASSAGTGNGYTFGSGTRLTVV.

The J gene is TRBJ2-1, the V gene TRBV29-1, with D possibly matching TRBD1 (6 bases). V lost 8 bases and J 7 bases, leaving 15 bases between the germline ends. This CDR3 contains 12 residues. Germline V CDR1 and CDR2: SQVTM, ANQGSEA. This CDR3 is CSTDRWTNEQFF. The CDR3 region has the DNA TGCAGCACCGACAGGTGGACGAATGAGCAGTTCTTC.

The chain carries TRBV19 and TRBJ1-2, with D possibly being TRBD1 (5 bases). CDR1 and CDR2 (germline): LNHDA, SQIVND (reference sequence). The V and J ends lost 6 bases and 5 bases respectively, with 13 bases between them. The CDR3 has 13 amino acids. CDR3 loop: CASRAGPEYGYTF. In DNA, the CDR3 is TGTGCCAGTAGGGCGGGACCAGAATATGGCTACACCTTC.

The CDR3 spells CASSFSPTFSGANVLTF. The DNA for the CDR3 is TGTGCCAGCAGTTTCTCCCCTACCTTCTCTGGGGCCAACGTCCTGACTTTC. The chain joins TRBV28 to TRBJ2-6; D not certain. V was shortened by 3 bases and J by 0 bases, with 12 bases between the two germline ends. CDR3 length: 17 residues. Germline V lookup: CDR1 MDHEN, CDR2 SYDVKM.

There are a few counts of this clonotype. CDR3 nucleotide sequence: TGCAGTGCTGCCGGGACTTTAAGGGGGCACGGAGGTGAAGCTTTCTTT. Protein sequence: CSAAGTLRGHGGEAFF. This chain uses TRBV20-1 with TRBJ1-1; 7 nucleotides align to TRBD1. J was trimmed by 7 bases and V by 5 bases; bases with no gene match: 19. The germline gives CDR1 DFQATT, CDR2 SNEGSKA (reference sequence). CDR3 length equals 16 residues.

In regard to this clonotype: A much larger clone lies a single base off, so this may be a read error. The genes are TRBV5-1 and TRBJ2-7, with D perhaps given as TRBD1 or TRBD2 (5 bases each). The tail of the sequence fits TRBJ2-4 better, so the J call may be wrong. Per germline, CDR1 SGHRS and CDR2 YFSETQ. CDR3 length equals 14 residues. The CDR3 reads CASSPGIGENIQYF. CDR3 nucleotides: TGCGCCAGCAGCCCGGGGATAGGGGAAAACATTCAGTACTTC.

The chain uses TRBV10-3 and TRBJ1-2, with D perhaps matching TRBD1 (5 bases). The germline V gene encodes CDR1 ENHRY and CDR2 SYGVKD. Trimming pared 2 bases from V and 4 bases from J, leaving 8 bases between. This CDR3 is built from 13 residues. The CDR3 bases are TGTGCCATCAGTGAGAGGGGCGGCTATGGCTACACCTTC. Its protein product is CAISERGGYGYTF.

The chain has TRBV5-1 and TRBJ1-2; 8 nucleotides align to TRBD1. CDR1 and CDR2 (germline): SGHRS, YFSETQ. The CDR3 spans 15 residues. After removal of 6 bases from V and 5 bases from J, the junction contained 12 bases not matched to a gene. The CDR3 DNA is TGCGCCAGCACCTTCGGGACAGGTGGGGGGTATGGCTACACCTTC. Its translation: CASTFGTGGGYGYTF.

This clonotype was recorded a few times. This chain uses TRBV25-1 with TRBJ1-2; TRBD1 aligns across 8 bases. The V gene's germline CDR1 is MGHDK and CDR2 SYGVNS. This CDR3 region has 15 residues. Germline trimming cut 3 bases from V and 3 bases from J; bases unmatched to any gene: 6. CDR3 residues: CASSESDRGYYGYTF. The CDR3 DNA is TGTGCCAGCAGTGAGTCTGACAGGGGATACTATGGCTACACCTTC.

The DNA for the CDR3 is TGCAGCGTTGAAGAAGGCAGTCGAACCCAGTACTTC. As protein: CSVEEGSRTQYF. J is TRBJ2-5 and V is TRBV29-1; D remains unclear. Trimming cost V 0 bases and J 8 bases, with 10 bases left between them. Per germline, CDR1 SQVTM and CDR2 ANQGSEA. This CDR3 comprises 12 residues.

The V and J genes are TRBV10-2 and TRBJ2-3; 10 nucleotides align to TRBD2. CDR1 and CDR2 (germline): WSHSY, SAAADI. The CDR3 covers 15 residues. V shed 7 bases, J shed 0 bases, and the junction held 4 bases outside the gene matches. CDR3: CASTTSGESTDTQYF. For the CDR3, the DNA is TGCGCCAGCACAACTAGCGGGGAAAGCACAGATACGCAGTATTTT.

The sample holds a few counts of this clonotype. J is TRBJ1-5 and V is TRBV12-3 or TRBV12-4; 7 bases align to TRBD1. The CDR3 runs 17 residues. V gave up 1 base and J gave up 2 bases; unmatched junction bases: 8. CDR3 in DNA: TGTGCCAGCAGTTTAGTACAGGGGAGCTACGGCAATCAGCCCCAGCATTTT. This codes for CASSLVQGSYGNQPQHF.

The V and J genes are TRBV5-1 and TRBJ2-1; TRBD1 is a possible D gene (7 bases). CDR3 length: 14 amino acids. The V end lost 3 bases, the J end lost 4 bases, and 11 bases lay between the germline ends. Germline V gives CDR1 SGHRS, CDR2 YFSETQ. In DNA form, the CDR3 reads TGCGCCAGCAGCTCGACAGGGAGGTACAATGAGCAGTTCTTC. Translated, it gives CASSSTGRYNEQFF.

V is TRBV7-2 and J is TRBJ1-4; D is uncertain. Germline V CDR1 and CDR2: SGHTA, FQGNSA. CDR3 size: 13 residues. The V end was cut by 2 bases, the J end by 1 base, with 2 bases between. CDR3 region: CASSLQTNEKLFF. DNA of the CDR3: TGTGCCAGCAGCTTACAAACTAATGAAAAACTGTTTTTT.

The table lists this clonotype with a count of one. This rearrangement joins TRBV18 to TRBJ2-3; the match to TRBD2 covers 8 bases. The CDR3 runs to 15 residues. The germline CDR1 and CDR2 sequences are KGHSH and LQKENI. V dropped 4 bases and J dropped 1; count of bases not matched to a gene: 4. The CDR3 region is CASSRGAGGTDTQYF. CDR3 bases: TGTGCCAGCTCACGAGGAGCGGGGGGCACAGATACGCAGTATTTT.

The CDR3 bases are TGCAGTGCCCAAACCGCAGTCCAGGGTGGAGATACGCAGTATTTT. It is translated as CSAQTAVQGGDTQYF. The V call is TRBV20-1, the J call TRBJ2-3; D perhaps matches TRBD1 (5 bases). V lost 6 bases to trimming and J lost 5 bases, with 21 bases between them. Germline CDR1 reads DFQATT; CDR2 reads SNEGSKA (reference sequence). The CDR3 contains 15 residues.

This clonotype was seen a few times. This rearrangement joins TRBV6-5 to TRBJ2-7, with 8 bases matching TRBD2. This CDR3 comprises 15 residues. Per the germline V gene, CDR1 is MNHEY and CDR2 is SVGAGI. The J segment lost 4 bases and the V segment lost 2 bases, leaving 7 bases of the junction unmatched. Here the CDR3 DNA reads TGTGCCAGCAGTTACGGGGCGGGGGGTTTTTACGAGCAGTACTTC. It yields the protein CASSYGAGGFYEQYF.

The chain carries TRBV4-1 and TRBJ2-5; 8 positions match TRBD2. V shed 5 bases and J 5 bases; nucleotides not matched to a gene: 13. Germline CDR1 reads MGHRA; CDR2 reads YSYEKL. The CDR3 loop spans 16 amino acids. The CDR3 nucleotides are TGCGCCAGCAGCGTGATGGGAGCGGGGGTCTCGGAGACCCAGTACTTC. It encodes CASSVMGAGVSETQYF.

The chain employs TRBV2 and TRBJ2-7; D unresolved. The length of the CDR3 is 14 residues. Germline V CDR1 and CDR2: SNHLY, FYNNEI. The ends were cut back, 2 bases at V and 1 base at J, with 9 bases in the middle. CDR3 coding DNA: TGTGCCAGCAGTGAATGGAACCTATCCTACGAGCAGTACTTC. Its translation: CASSEWNLSYEQYF.

The V and J genes are TRBV29-1 and TRBJ2-1; D is unclear. Per the germline V gene, CDR1 is SQVTM and CDR2 is ANQGSEA. The V end lost 0 bases, the J end lost 0 bases, and 18 bases lay between the germline ends. The CDR3 runs to 18 residues. The CDR3 reads CSVEDRSSWLGSYNEQFF. Here the CDR3 DNA reads TGCAGCGTTGAAGATAGGAGTAGCTGGTTAGGCTCCTACAATGAGCAGTTCTTC.

The V gene is TRBV7-8, the J gene TRBJ1-2; tentatively, D is TRBD1 (5 bases). Germline lookup yields CDR1 SGHVS and CDR2 FQNEAQ. The V end was cut by 5 bases, the J end by 6 bases, with 22 bases between. The CDR3 covers 16 residues. The CDR3 protein is CASSPLIETDYHGYTF. The CDR3 bases are TGTGCCAGCAGCCCGCTTATTGAGACAGATTATCATGGCTACACCTTC.

This clonotype was counted a few times. The chain has TRBV2 and TRBJ2-5; maybe TRBD1 (5 bases). The CDR3 has 14 residues. The V and J ends lost 4 bases and 2 bases respectively, with 11 bases between them. Per the germline V gene, CDR1 is SNHLY and CDR2 is FYNNEI. Here the CDR3 reads CASSVRQNQETQYF. CDR3 bases: TGTGCCAGCAGTGTAAGACAGAATCAAGAGACCCAGTACTTC.

This chain uses TRBV5-1 with TRBJ2-6; TRBD1 might be the D (6 bases). Germline V lookup: CDR1 SGHRS, CDR2 YFSETQ. Trimming took off 4 bases at V and 1 base at J, with 18 bases between the two ends. This CDR3 has 18 amino acids. In nucleotides, the CDR3 is TGCGCCAGCAGCGCTGGACAGTTTCCCCCTTCTGGGGCCAACGTCCTGACTTTC. Its translation is CASSAGQFPPSGANVLTF.